This TCR beta chain emerged from a study of blood T cell repertoires in COVID-19. Study-level information: Samples of COVID-19 (acute and convalescent) were obtained from the United States, Italy and Spain. T cells, B-cell-depleted T cells, or PBMCs provided the cDNA or gDNA that served as material.

CDR3 length: 11 amino acids. V was shortened by 7 bases and J by 3 bases, with 9 bases between the two germline ends. Germline V gene data show CDR1 as GTSNPN and CDR2 as SVGIG (reference sequence). As originally analysed: Scientists estimated how many nucleated cells there were by amplifying reference gene primers. The repertoire was sequenced with immunoSEQ multiplex PCR; TCRdb's copy has only in-frame clones and lacks some. V, J and clone size are taken as reported in that table, and D and trimming were inferred from the DNA itself. The sample shows about 41,000 clones, 88% of them seen only once.

This clonotype originated in a human donor in a cohort sampled during active COVID-19. The material sequenced was peripheral blood. The rearrangement uses TRBV30 and TRBJ1-2; D might be TRBD1 (6 bases). The CDR3 spells CAFGQYYGYTF. CDR3 nucleotide sequence: TGTGCCTTTGGACAGTACTATGGCTACACCTTC.